The text below deals with one T cell receptor beta chain. Isolated PBMCs totaled at least 7 million in each sample. These data are taken from a study of blood T cells in healthy people across ages. The overall study: When template switching was applied, about one barcoded beta molecule was captured per two T cells.

A second PCR, run for about 6 to 11 cycles, used a sample-barcoded 5' primer plus a J-beta primer mix. Each cDNA molecule was tagged by a template-switch adaptor that had 12 random nucleotides. TCRdb ran MiXCR on the 5' RACE reads and lists one entry per CDR3 protein. The table has more than 650,000 distinct CDR3 sequences, less than 70% seen once. CDR1 DFQATT and CDR2 SNEGSKA come from the germline V gene (reference sequence). This CDR3 comprises 11 residues. The ends were cut back, 3 bases at V and 6 bases at J, with 9 bases in the middle. The source is a man of 80 years or more in good health. The material sequenced was blood. The chain joins TRBV20-1 to TRBJ2-7; no clear D gene. Here the CDR3 DNA reads TGCAGTGCTAGGTCCCCCCCCGAGCAGTACTTC. This translates into CSARSPPEQYF.